This T cell receptor (beta chain) appears in the sequencing data of a study of blood T cell repertoires in COVID-19 (dated by TCRdb to between 2020 and 2021). With respect to the entire study: Samples covering the acute and convalescent phases of COVID-19 were provided by collaborators in the United States, Italy and Spain. The sample metadata nearly always contained a de-identified subject ID, COVID-19 status, age in years and sex. Where available, HLA class I and class II types were obtained from metadata supplied by the sample provider rather than from assay-based typing. The repertoires were released in a freely available public database intended as a resource for research on the immune response to SARS-CoV-2. Deeply sampled blood TCRbeta repertoires from subjects exposed to, actively infected with, or recovered from COVID-19 were included in the dataset. The material from the prospective study consisted of cDNA or gDNA derived from T cells, B-cell-depleted T cells, or PBMCs. The samples were drawn from two sources: the first 160 participants of the ongoing ImmuneRACE study, and 1,000 to 1,500 subjects contributed by 6 global collaborators.

Each collaborating institution followed its own protocols to collect whole blood in K2EDTA tubes. For TCRbeta analysis, collaborator samples were shipped as frozen whole blood, as isolated PBMCs, or as DNA extracted from either sample type. Of note for this clone: This receptor's antigen is unknown. It has no much larger one-base neighbor in the sample; base qualities were not kept.

Overall results and qualifications from the work: How much clinical and demographic metadata was included differed by source and by participant, and the metadata was provided uncurated.

The germline V gene supplies CDR1 SGHDT and CDR2 YYEEEE. Reading from cysteine to phenylalanine, the CDR3 counts 14 amino acids. Only the CDR3 portion is preserved as DNA: 42 bases, with reading frame beginning at the first base. Trimming leaves V shorter by 0 bases and J shorter by 8 bases, with the junction holding 4 bases beyond the gene matches. The immunoSEQ Assay, a bias-controlled multiplex PCR, was used to amplify TCRbeta CDR3 regions from genomic DNA. The original pipeline was this. Within the assay, amplification of reference gene primers was used to estimate how many nucleated cells each sample contained. To quantify the absolute abundance of each unique TCRbeta CDR3 rearrangement, sequence reads were collapsed and filtered. For each sample, productive Simpson clonality was calculated as the square root of Simpson's diversity index across productive rearrangements. TCRdb took over this immuneACCESS table, retaining in-frame rearrangements with V and J assigned. Such tables are incomplete; in checked studies, under half of the missing clones stem from an unresolved V gene, and the remainder is unexplained. V and J calls and clone size are given by that table; D and trimming were obtained from the DNA. This sample holds roughly 190,000 clones; over 70% were observed only once. The biggest ten clones account for approximately 2.9% of the sample.

The chain is made from TRBV5-6 and TRBJ2-1, with 8 bases in between that match TRBD2. The receptor was isolated from a man aged 50-59 years with active or convalescent COVID-19. Sequenced: peripheral blood. The CDR3 here reads CASSLAGRVDEQFF. The base sequence is TGTGCCAGCAGCTTGGCCGGGAGGGTGGATGAGCAGTTCTTC.